Following are 32 T cell receptor beta chains from one sample sequenced in a study of cytomegalovirus exposure and HLA in healthy donors. The PCR used 60 Vbeta and 13 Jbeta primers. This table comes from immunoSEQ multiplex PCR, and its TCRdb copy is limited to in-frame clones, with some not included. The sample records about 140,000 clones, around 85% being singletons. Source material: PBMCs. The receptors were sampled from a female donor in good health and CMV-seronegative.

This clone was seen more than once but under ten times. This sequence joins TRBV20-1 and TRBJ2-1, with no clear D. There are 11 residues in the CDR3. Germline V gene data show CDR1 as DFQATT and CDR2 as SNEGSKA (reference sequence). V lost 6 bases to trimming and J lost 7 bases, with 10 bases between them. The CDR3, as DNA: TGCAGTGCCAAGAGTTGGAATGAGCAGTTCTTC. Amino acids: CSAKSWNEQFF.

Only a few counts were recorded for this clone. The chain uses TRBV5-4 and TRBJ2-1; 11 bases map to TRBD2. Germline-derived CDR1 and CDR2 are SGHNT and YYREEE (reference sequence). V dropped 4 bases and J dropped 2; count of bases not matched to a gene: 8. CDR3 length: 17 residues. CDR3 protein: CASSPRRTSGPYNEQFF. The DNA for the CDR3 is TGTGCCAGCAGCCCCCGTCGGACTAGCGGGCCCTACAATGAGCAGTTCTTC.

The J gene is TRBJ1-4, the V gene TRBV2, with D unresolved. With 6 bases removed from V and 0 bases from J, the gap between germline ends came to 8 bases. The CDR3 length is 14 residues. Germline V gene data show CDR1 as SNHLY and CDR2 as FYNNEI. The CDR3 region is CASSLRATNEKLFF. CDR3 nucleotides: TGTGCCAGCAGCCTCCGAGCAACTAATGAAAAACTGTTTTTT.

The chain couples TRBV27 to TRBJ2-1; the match to TRBD1 covers 8 bases. The CDR3 runs to 16 residues. V lost 4 bases, J lost 4 bases, and 9 bases stayed unmatched. CDR1 is MNHEY, CDR2 SMNVEV, per germline (reference sequence). DNA of the CDR3: TGTGCCAGCAGTTATGACGGGACAGGATCTTACAATGAGCAGTTCTTC. Encoded protein: CASSYDGTGSYNEQFF.

The rearrangement uses TRBV6-5 and TRBJ1-2; TRBD1 might be the D (6 bases). Trimming stripped 4 bases from V and 8 bases from J, with 17 bases between. The CDR3 is made up of 14 amino acids. Germline loops: CDR1 MNHEY, CDR2 SVGAGI. The DNA of the CDR3 is TGTGCCAGCAGTTCCACAAACAGGGCGAGAGGCTACACCTTC. It yields the protein CASSSTNRARGYTF.

The rearrangement joins TRBV25-1 to TRBJ2-7; D remains unclear. Germline CDR1 MGHDK, CDR2 SYGVNS. V shed 3 bases and J shed 2 bases, with 8 bases lying between them. There are 13 residues in the CDR3. Here the CDR3 DNA reads TGTGCCAGCAGTGAGGGCAGAGCCTACGAGCAGTACGTC. The encoded protein is CASSEGRAYEQYV.

This clone was detected once. This sequence joins TRBV6-1 and TRBJ2-5, with D possibly TRBD1 on 5 matching bases. The germline V gene encodes CDR1 MNHNS and CDR2 SASEGT. Trimming took off 6 bases at V and 2 bases at J, with 10 bases between the two ends. This CDR3 has 13 residues. DNA for the CDR3: TGTGCCAGCAGACCGACAGTGCAAGAGACCCAGTACTTC. Translated: CASRPTVQETQYF.

The J gene is TRBJ2-5, the V gene TRBV5-1, with TRBD1 as a possible D gene (6 bases). The CDR3 has 13 residues. V was cut by 1 base and J by 5 bases, with 9 bases left in between. CDR1 and CDR2 (germline): SGHRS, YFSETQ. CDR3 sequence: CASSLTGIETQYF. CDR3 DNA: TGCGCCAGCAGCTTGACAGGGATTGAGACCCAGTACTTC.

This rearrangement joins TRBV6-1 to TRBJ2-1; tentative D call: TRBD2 (5 bases). The V gene lost 5 bases and the J gene lost 4 bases, with 15 bases spanning the gap. Germline assignment: CDR1 MNHNS and CDR2 SASEGT. The CDR3 loop spans 15 amino acids. The CDR3: CASSTRADGYNEQFF. The DNA for the CDR3 is TGTGCCAGCAGTACCCGAGCGGACGGATACAATGAGCAGTTCTTC.

This clone was detected once. This chain joins TRBV20-1 and TRBJ2-7; no reliable D call. V was trimmed by 3 bases and J by 0 bases, leaving 3 bases between them. Per the germline V gene, CDR1 is DFQATT and CDR2 is SNEGSKA (reference sequence). CDR3 length: 11 amino acids. For the CDR3, the DNA is TGCAGTGCTAGCTACTCCTACGAGCAGTACTTC. Translated: CSASYSYEQYF.

The chain recombines TRBV2 with TRBJ2-2; TRBD2 matches 9 bases. V gave up 0 bases and J gave up 1 base; unmatched junction bases: 0. The CDR3 length is 16 residues. Germline loops: CDR1 SNHLY, CDR2 FYNNEI. This chain's CDR3 is CASSEATSGNTGELFF. The CDR3, as DNA: TGTGCCAGCAGTGAAGCGACTAGCGGGAACACCGGGGAGCTGTTTTTT. Using reference TRBV2 and TRBJ2-2 for the parts outside the CDR3, the full variable domain is EPEVTQTPSHQVTQMGQEVILRCVPISNHLYFYWYRQILGQKVEFLVSFYNNEISEKSEIFDDQFSVERPDGSNFTLKIRSTKLEDSAMYFCASSEATSGNTGELFFGEGSRLTVL.

This chain connects TRBV13 to TRBJ2-3; 10 bases are a match to TRBD2. The J segment lost 0 bases and the V segment lost 5 bases, leaving 5 bases of the junction unmatched. This CDR3 spans 16 amino acids. CDR1 is PRHDT and CDR2 is FYEKMQ in the germline V gene (reference sequence). The CDR3 loop is CASSRTTSGSTDTQYF. The CDR3 DNA reads TGTGCCAGCAGCCGCACGACTAGCGGGAGCACAGATACGCAGTATTTT.

The rearrangement uses TRBV18 and TRBJ2-5; D is possibly TRBD2 (5 bases). Trimming took off 0 bases at V and 7 bases at J, with 12 bases between the two ends. Germline CDR1 and CDR2: KGHSH and LQKENI. This CDR3 spans 14 amino acids. The CDR3 sequence is CASSPPSGEGTQYF. The DNA of the CDR3 is TGTGCCAGCTCACCACCCTCCGGAGAGGGGACCCAGTACTTC. Full variable domain (missing parts from reference TRBV18 and TRBJ2-5): NAGVMQNPRHLVRRRGQEARLRCSPMKGHSHVYWYRQLPEEGLKFMVYLQKENIIDESGMPKERFSAEFPKEGPSILRIQQVVRGDSAAYFCASSPPSGEGTQYFGPGTRLLVL.

The gene calls are TRBV28 and TRBJ2-2; TRBD1 matches at 7 bases. The CDR3 loop spans 16 amino acids. Germline V gives CDR1 MDHEN, CDR2 SYDVKM. J was trimmed by 3 bases and V by 8 bases; bases with no gene match: 12. The DNA for the CDR3 is TGTGCCAGCGCCTTCCCTCCTGACAGGGACACCGGGGAGCTGTTTTTT. Translated: CASAFPPDRDTGELFF.

The chain has TRBV28 and TRBJ2-2; 8 positions match TRBD1. This CDR3 contains 15 residues. The V segment lost 3 bases and the J segment 5 bases; nucleotides outside the gene matches: 5. Germline CDR1 reads MDHEN; CDR2 reads SYDVKM. CDR3 sequence (DNA): TGTGCCAGCAGTTTCGAGGGACAGGTGACCGGGGAGCTGTTTTTT. It yields the protein CASSFEGQVTGELFF.

In this sample, this clone turned up once. The gene calls are TRBV2 and TRBJ2-3; 7 bases are a match to TRBD2. With 7 bases clipped from V and 1 base from J, the junction kept 5 bases outside the gene matches. The germline CDR1 and CDR2 sequences are SNHLY and FYNNEI. The CDR3 is made up of 14 amino acids. The CDR3 sequence is CASTAAGRTDTQYF. The CDR3 DNA is TGTGCCAGCACGGCAGCGGGACGCACAGATACGCAGTATTTT.

This chain links TRBV29-1 with TRBJ2-3; 12 positions match TRBD2. Germline trimming cut 8 bases from V and 6 bases from J; bases unmatched to any gene: 9. Germline CDR1 is SQVTM and CDR2 is ANQGSEA. The CDR3 has 14 amino acids. Here the CDR3 reads CSTRTSGKADTQYF. Written as DNA, the CDR3 is TGCAGCACGAGGACTAGCGGGAAGGCGGATACGCAGTATTTT.

The chain links TRBV19 to TRBJ1-3; 7 nucleotides match TRBD1. The CDR3 sequence is 17 residues long. Looked up from germline, CDR1 is LNHDA and CDR2 is SQIVND (reference sequence). V was clipped by 3 bases and J by 0 bases; unmatched bases: 8. The CDR3 protein is CASSIRTGQRSGNTIYF. The DNA of the CDR3 is TGTGCCAGTAGTATCAGGACGGGACAGCGCTCTGGAAACACCATATATTTT. The entire variable domain, with the rest obtained from reference TRBV19 and TRBJ1-3, is as follows: DGGITQSPKYLFRKEGQNVTLSCEQNLNHDAMYWYRQDPGQGLRLIYYSQIVNDFQKGDIAEGYSVSREKKESFPLTVTSAQKNPTAFYLCASSIRTGQRSGNTIYFGEGSWLTVV.

The chain links TRBV27 to TRBJ2-7, with a tentative D call TRBD1 (6 bases). Germline lookup yields CDR1 MNHEY and CDR2 SMNVEV (reference sequence). V shed 3 bases and J shed 3 bases, with 18 bases lying between them. This CDR3 has 16 amino acids. The CDR3 is CASSFFQPRGGYEQYF. The CDR3 bases are TGTGCCAGCAGTTTCTTCCAGCCTCGAGGGGGCTACGAGCAGTACTTC.

V and J are TRBV7-3 and TRBJ2-7, with 7 bases that match TRBD2. Per the germline V gene, CDR1 is SGHTA and CDR2 is FQGTGA. After removal of 5 bases from V and 5 bases from J, the junction contained 15 bases not matched to a gene. This CDR3 comprises 16 residues. CDR3 DNA sequence: TGTGCCAGCAGCACCCTCACTAGCGACCCGACAGACGAGCAGTACTTC. Amino acid sequence: CASSTLTSDPTDEQYF.

A word on this clone: One end of the junction varies from germline; a read error may be responsible. The rearrangement joins TRBV5-4 to TRBJ2-1; D is possibly TRBD2 (5 bases). The germline CDR1 and CDR2 sequences are SGHNT and YYREEE (reference sequence). The CDR3 extends over 13 amino acids. CDR3: CASILDEGHEQFF. CDR3 nucleotide sequence: TGTGCCAGCATCTTGGACGAGGGCCATGAGCAGTTCTTC.

The chain joins TRBV7-9 to TRBJ1-1; 9 bases align to TRBD1. V lost 0 bases to trimming and J lost 8 bases; unmatched junction nucleotides: 4. Germline CDR1 reads SEHNR; CDR2 reads FQNEAQ (reference sequence). The CDR3 runs to 14 residues. The CDR3 spells CASSLAGQGLEAFF. CDR3 bases: TGTGCCAGCAGCTTAGCGGGACAGGGATTAGAAGCTTTCTTT.

This chain's CDR3 is CASKDPGFQETQYF. DNA for the CDR3: TGTGCCAGTAAGGATCCGGGATTCCAAGAGACCCAGTACTTC. The chain has TRBV28 and TRBJ2-5, with a possible D match to TRBD2 (5 bases). Trimming pared 9 bases from V and 1 base from J, leaving 15 bases between. This CDR3 has 14 amino acids. Germline assignment: CDR1 MDHEN and CDR2 SYDVKM.

The V and J genes are TRBV10-1 and TRBJ1-1; TRBD1 is a possible D gene (5 bases). Deletions cut 6 bases from V and 1 base from J, with 9 bases between. Germline V gene data show CDR1 as WNHNN and CDR2 as SYGVQD (reference sequence). The CDR3 is 13 amino acids. The CDR3 protein is CASRQTENTEAFF. The CDR3 DNA sequence: TGCGCCAGCAGGCAGACAGAGAACACTGAAGCTTTCTTT.

The CDR3 nucleotides are TGTGCCAGCATCGGGGGGTACAATGAAAAACTGTTTTTT. Translated, it gives CASIGGYNEKLFF. V and J are TRBV2 and TRBJ1-4; D perhaps matches TRBD1 (5 bases). V was pared by 7 bases and J by 5 bases, with 11 bases between. CDR1 and CDR2 (germline): SNHLY, FYNNEI. The CDR3 is 13 residues long.

CDR3 in DNA: TGTGCCAGCAGTTCACGGACAGCTGCGGCCTTCAATCAGCCCCAGCATTTT. Translating it yields CASSSRTAAAFNQPQHF. The chain is built from TRBV28 and TRBJ1-5, with D maybe TRBD1 (6 bases). The V end lost 4 bases, the J end lost 3 bases, and 19 bases lay between the germline ends. The CDR3 is made up of 17 amino acids. Germline CDR1 and CDR2: MDHEN and SYDVKM.

The chain has TRBV28 and TRBJ1-5; 8 nucleotides align to TRBD1. Germline-derived CDR1 and CDR2 are MDHEN and SYDVKM. The V and J ends lost 2 bases and 6 bases, in that order; junction bases with no gene match: 6. The CDR3 has 15 amino acids. CDR3 sequence: CASSLDRGDGQPQHF. DNA for the CDR3: TGTGCCAGCAGTTTAGACAGGGGAGACGGTCAGCCCCAGCATTTT.

The gene calls are TRBV6-4 and TRBJ1-2; TRBD1 agrees at 10 bases. Germline V gene sequence: CDR1 MRHNA, CDR2 SNTAGT. CDR3 length: 14 amino acids. J was trimmed by 8 bases and V by 6 bases; bases with no gene match: 9. The CDR3 nucleotides are TGTGCCAGCAGCCCCGGACAGGGGGGAGGCGGCTACACCTTC. Translating gives CASSPGQGGGGYTF.

This sequence joins TRBV18 and TRBJ1-1; 7 positions match TRBD1. V shed 1 base, J shed 1 base, and the junction held 6 bases outside the gene matches. CDR1 and CDR2 (germline): KGHSH, LQKENI. The CDR3 length is 16 residues. The CDR3 DNA reads TGTGCCAGCTCACCACAGACAGGGCCACAGAACACTGAAGCTTTCTTT. This codes for CASSPQTGPQNTEAFF.

V gene TRBV2 combines with J gene TRBJ2-7, with D possibly being TRBD1 (6 bases). The germline V gene encodes CDR1 SNHLY and CDR2 FYNNEI. This CDR3 comprises 14 residues. Between the trimmed V and J ends, which lost 3 bases and 4 bases, there was a span of 13 bases. Here the CDR3 reads CASSELDRSYEQYF. DNA for the CDR3: TGTGCCAGCAGTGAGCTGGACAGAAGTTACGAGCAGTACTTC.

The rearrangement uses TRBV29-1 and TRBJ2-7, with 7 bases that match TRBD2. This CDR3 contains 17 residues. Per germline, CDR1 SQVTM and CDR2 ANQGSEA. After removal of 4 bases from V and 4 bases from J, the junction contained 19 bases not matched to a gene. CDR3 bases: TGCAGCGTTGCGTGGAGGCCCTCTAGAGGGAGGGCTTACGAGCAGTACTTC. This codes for CSVAWRPSRGRAYEQYF.

Turning to this clone: The CDR3 end shows no conserved phenylalanine or tryptophan, and so a read error is likely. No DNA is shown, since the ends of the CDR3 on it are uncertain; the CDR3 is the one TCRdb lists. V usage is TRBV10-3 and J usage is TRBJ1-2; TRBD1 is taken as the D call from the table, unchecked against the DNA. The germline gives CDR1 ENHRY, CDR2 SYGVKD. Both ends counted, the CDR3 spans 10 residues. CDR3 sequence: CAITLTWVRV.